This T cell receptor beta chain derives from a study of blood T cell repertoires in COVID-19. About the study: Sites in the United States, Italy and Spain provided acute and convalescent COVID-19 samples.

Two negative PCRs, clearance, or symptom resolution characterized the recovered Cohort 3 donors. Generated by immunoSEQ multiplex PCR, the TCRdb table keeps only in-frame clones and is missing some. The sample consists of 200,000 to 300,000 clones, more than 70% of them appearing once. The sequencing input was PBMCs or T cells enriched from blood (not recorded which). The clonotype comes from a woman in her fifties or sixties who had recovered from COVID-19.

The CDR3 sequence: CASSQASQGGGELFF. CDR3 DNA: TGCGCCAGCAGCCAAGCTAGTCAGGGGGGCGGGGAGCTGTTTTTT. The rearrangement uses TRBV4-3 and TRBJ2-2; weak D call: TRBD1 (7 bases). V lost 1 base and J lost 7, with 13 bases in between. The CDR3 is 15 amino acids. CDR1 and CDR2 (germline): LGHNA, YSLEER.